The 32 T cell receptor beta chains reported below all come from one sample, sequenced in a study of cytomegalovirus exposure and HLA in healthy donors (dated by TCRdb to the late 2010s). The protocol used for the library was the immunoSEQ multiplex PCR assay. The multiplex PCR relied on a mix of 60 forward primers for TCR Vbeta segments and 13 reverse primers for TCR Jbeta segments. Imported from immuneACCESS, the table was reduced by TCRdb to in-frame sequences with V and J called. These copies leave out some clones; in studies compared against another copy, an unresolved V gene accounts for under half, and the cause of the remainder is not known. The sample records around 130,000 clones, almost 85% of which are singletons. Of the sample, around 2.5% is held by the ten largest clones. The source material was PBMCs. The source is a boy aged 2 to 10 in good health and CMV-seronegative.

This clone occurred a few times. This chain links TRBV29-1 with TRBJ1-5; D is undetermined. Germline V gene data show CDR1 as SQVTM and CDR2 as ANQGSEA. CDR3 length: 12 residues. Trimming took off 5 bases at V and 6 bases at J, with 11 bases between the two ends. The CDR3 nucleotides read TGCAGCGTTAGAGGGCGCACTCAGCCCCAGCATTTT. Translated, it gives CSVRGRTQPQHF.

The chain is built from TRBV25-1 and TRBJ1-1; D is unclear. This CDR3 is built from 14 residues. Trimming shortened V by 8 bases and J by 0 bases, and 13 bases separated the two germline ends. Germline V lookup: CDR1 MGHDK, CDR2 SYGVNS. CDR3 loop: CASSRGAMNTEAFF. The CDR3 nucleotides read TGTGCCAGCTCCCGGGGAGCCATGAACACTGAAGCTTTCTTT.

The genes are TRBV19 and TRBJ1-2; D unresolved. V dropped 5 bases and J dropped 4 bases, with 14 bases sitting between them. The CDR3 contains 14 residues. Germline assignment: CDR1 LNHDA and CDR2 SQIVND (reference sequence). In DNA, the CDR3 is TGTGCCAGTAGTCCGAGACCTAGCAGCTATGGCTACACCTTC. Protein product: CASSPRPSSYGYTF.

The chain uses TRBV2 and TRBJ2-1; TRBD2 matches 8 bases. With 2 bases clipped from V and 1 base from J, the junction kept 1 base outside the gene matches. The CDR3 is 15 amino acids. Germline CDR1 and CDR2: SNHLY and FYNNEI. The chain's CDR3 is CASSELAGSYNEQFF. The CDR3 coding sequence is TGTGCCAGCAGTGAACTAGCGGGTTCCTACAATGAGCAGTTCTTC.

This sequence joins TRBV19 and TRBJ1-2; possible D gene TRBD1, 6 bases. The CDR3 is made up of 14 amino acids. Germline CDR1 reads LNHDA; CDR2 reads SQIVND (reference sequence). V lost 2 bases and J 5 bases, leaving 12 bases between the germline ends. The CDR3 here is CASSILRQAYGYTF. CDR3 coding DNA: TGTGCCAGTAGTATACTCCGACAGGCTTATGGCTACACCTTC.

The gene calls are TRBV19 and TRBJ1-5; D unresolved. V lost 3 bases and J lost 0, with 9 bases in between. CDR3 length: 15 residues. Germline V gene data show CDR1 as LNHDA and CDR2 as SQIVND (reference sequence). The CDR3 nucleotides are TGTGCCAGTAGTATTACTAGGCTTAGCAATCAGCCCCAGCATTTT. This translates into CASSITRLSNQPQHF.

The chain links TRBV5-1 to TRBJ2-1, with D possibly being TRBD2 (5 bases). Per germline, CDR1 SGHRS and CDR2 YFSETQ. Trimming took 6 bases from V and 7 from J, leaving 20 bases between them. The CDR3 contains 15 residues. CDR3 region: CASKDGGTVGNEQFF. The CDR3 DNA reads TGCGCCAGCAAGGATGGAGGCACGGTGGGGAATGAGCAGTTCTTC.

This clone has only one observation. The rearrangement uses TRBV2 and TRBJ2-2, with D perhaps matching TRBD1 (5 bases). CDR3 length: 14 amino acids. V was pared by 7 bases and J by 5 bases, with 14 bases between. CDR1 is SNHLY and CDR2 is FYNNEI in the germline V gene. The CDR3 region is CASTATDGTGELFF. DNA of the CDR3: TGTGCCAGCACGGCGACAGACGGGACCGGGGAGCTGTTTTTT.

V is TRBV6-1 and J is TRBJ1-1; D uncertain. Germline V lookup: CDR1 MNHNS, CDR2 SASEGT. V shed 7 bases and J shed 1 base, with 10 bases lying between them. The CDR3 is 13 amino acids. CDR3 nucleotide sequence: TGTGCCAGCAACTCTAAGCCGAACACTGAAGCTTTCTTT. Its protein is CASNSKPNTEAFF.

This sequence joins TRBV7-9 and TRBJ1-4; weak D call: TRBD1 (6 bases). The CDR3 extends over 13 amino acids. V was clipped by 1 base and J by 8 bases, with 8 bases between them. The germline gives CDR1 SEHNR, CDR2 FQNEAQ (reference sequence). The CDR3 here is CASSLDRAEKLFF. CDR3 DNA: TGTGCCAGCAGCTTAGACAGGGCCGAAAAACTGTTTTTT.

V and J are TRBV11-2 and TRBJ2-3; D may be TRBD2 (6 bases). From germline, CDR1 is SGHAT and CDR2 FQNNGV. Between the trimmed V and J ends, which lost 5 bases and 0 bases, there was a span of 12 bases. The CDR3 runs to 15 residues. Written as DNA, the CDR3 is TGTGCCAGCAGCCCAAGCGGGTTTAGCACAGATACGCAGTATTTT. Translating it yields CASSPSGFSTDTQYF. Variable domain in full (rest from reference TRBV11-2 and TRBJ2-3): EAGVAQSPRYKIIEKRQSVAFWCNPISGHATLYWYQQILGQGPKLLIQFQNNGVVDDSQLPKDRFSAERLKGVDSTLKIQPAKLEDSAVYLCASSPSGFSTDTQYFGPGTRLTVL.

In the case of this clone: In the same sample, other DNA sequences code for this CDR3. The chain uses TRBV6-5 and TRBJ1-2, with D possibly matching TRBD1 (5 bases). The CDR3 runs 14 residues. V was clipped by 0 bases and J by 5 bases, with 10 bases between them. The germline gives CDR1 MNHEY, CDR2 SVGAGI. CDR3 residues: CASSYSGGGYGYTF. The CDR3 DNA reads as TGTGCCAGCAGTTACTCTGGGGGGGGGTATGGCTACACCTTC.

The gene calls are TRBV7-9 and TRBJ2-2; TRBD2 matches 9 bases. The germline V gene encodes CDR1 SEHNR and CDR2 FQNEAQ (reference sequence). The V and J ends lost 1 base and 6 bases, in that order; junction bases with no gene match: 6. The CDR3 sequence is 16 residues long. CDR3 in amino acids: CASSLVPAGGPGELFF. In DNA, the CDR3 is TGTGCCAGCAGCTTAGTTCCAGCGGGGGGACCCGGGGAGCTGTTTTTT.

The chain is built from TRBV12-5 and TRBJ1-4; 9 bases are shared with TRBD1. Germline V lookup: CDR1 LGHNT, CDR2 FRNRAP. Trimming at V came to 0 bases and at J to 8 bases, leaving 7 bases not matched to a gene. This CDR3 has 16 residues. The CDR3 sequence is CASGLVSDRGREKLFF. CDR3 nucleotides: TGTGCTAGTGGTTTGGTTTCGGACAGGGGAAGAGAAAAACTGTTTTTT. Together with reference TRBV12-5 and TRBJ1-4, the CDR3 gives the full variable domain: DARVTQTPRHKVTEMGQEVTMRCQPILGHNTVFWYRQTMMQGLELLAYFRNRAPLDDSGMPKDRFSAEMPDATLATLKIQPSEPRDSAVYFCASGLVSDRGREKLFFGSGTQLSVL.

The chain joins TRBV19 to TRBJ1-1, with D possibly matching TRBD1 (6 bases). CDR1 and CDR2 from the germline V gene are LNHDA and SQIVND (reference sequence). V was pared by 7 bases and J by 5 bases, with 26 bases between. This CDR3 has 17 residues. DNA for the CDR3: TGTGCCAGTACCCCATGGGAGACAGGTATGGTTGGGACTGAAGCTTTCTTT. This translates into CASTPWETGMVGTEAFF. The whole variable domain, filled in from reference TRBV19 and TRBJ1-1, reads DGGITQSPKYLFRKEGQNVTLSCEQNLNHDAMYWYRQDPGQGLRLIYYSQIVNDFQKGDIAEGYSVSREKKESFPLTVTSAQKNPTAFYLCASTPWETGMVGTEAFFGQGTRLTVV.

The rearrangement uses TRBV18 and TRBJ2-6, with D perhaps TRBD1 (6 bases). V was clipped by 4 bases and J by 8 bases, with 12 bases between them. The CDR3 contains 14 residues. Looked up from germline, CDR1 is KGHSH and CDR2 is LQKENI. The CDR3 spells CASSRGQGTNVLTF. The CDR3 DNA is TGTGCCAGCTCACGGGGCCAGGGGACCAACGTCCTGACTTTC.

The chain carries TRBV30 and TRBJ2-3, with 10 bases identical to TRBD1. The CDR3 sequence is 14 residues long. V lost 4 bases and J lost 5; bases outside the gene matches: 6. Looked up from germline, CDR1 is GTSNPN and CDR2 is SVGIG (reference sequence). CDR3 amino acids: CAWIPGQGLDTQYF. The CDR3 nucleotides are TGTGCCTGGATCCCGGGACAGGGGTTAGATACGCAGTATTTT.

This clone came up a few times. J is TRBJ1-5 and V is TRBV4-2, with TRBD1 as a possible D gene (6 bases). This CDR3 comprises 16 residues. Germline CDR1 is LGHNA and CDR2 is YNFKEQ. The V end lost 1 base, the J end lost 6 bases, and 16 bases lay between the germline ends. The CDR3 DNA reads as TGTGCCAGCAGCCAAGTACAGGGTGGGGCAGGTCAGCCCCAGCATTTT. Its protein product is CASSQVQGGAGQPQHF.

This chain joins TRBV7-3 and TRBJ2-3, with 9 nucleotides matching TRBD2. The CDR3 runs to 15 residues. The germline CDR1 and CDR2 sequences are SGHTA and FQGTGA. V gave up 5 bases and J gave up 2 bases; unmatched junction bases: 5. CDR3 nucleotides: TGTGCCAGCAGCCCGACTAGCGGCTTCACAGATACGCAGTATTTT. Amino acids: CASSPTSGFTDTQYF.

This sequence joins TRBV9 and TRBJ1-2; TRBD1 aligns across 8 bases. J gave up 3 bases and V 4 bases, and 8 bases lay outside the gene matches. CDR3 size: 15 residues. CDR1 and CDR2 from the germline V gene are SGDLS and YYNGEE. The CDR3 region has the DNA TGTGCCAGCAGCACTCTACAGGGGGACGACTATGGCTACACCTTC. Translating gives CASSTLQGDDYGYTF.

The chain is built from TRBV5-1 and TRBJ2-1, with a possible D match to TRBD2 (5 bases). Germline V lookup: CDR1 SGHRS, CDR2 YFSETQ. This CDR3 contains 15 residues. V lost 6 bases and J 8 bases, leaving 21 bases between the germline ends. The CDR3 here is CASIQSGINTDEQFF. CDR3 nucleotides: TGCGCCAGCATCCAATCCGGGATTAACACCGATGAGCAGTTCTTC.

J is TRBJ2-1 and V is TRBV18, with a tentative D call TRBD2 (6 bases). Trimming took 6 bases from V and 8 from J, leaving 17 bases between them. CDR3 size: 14 residues. Germline V gene data show CDR1 as KGHSH and CDR2 as LQKENI. The CDR3 DNA sequence: TGTGCCAGCTCGCCCCGGGACTGGGTCTATGAGCAGTTCTTC. Translating it yields CASSPRDWVYEQFF.

The V and J genes are TRBV19 and TRBJ1-1; D unresolved. The CDR3 sequence is 15 residues long. CDR1 and CDR2 (germline): LNHDA, SQIVND (reference sequence). V was clipped by 7 bases and J by 0 bases, with 15 bases between them. CDR3 DNA sequence: TGTGCCAGTACCCCGGGGAGCGCGATGAACACTGAAGCTTTCTTT. Its translation: CASTPGSAMNTEAFF.

The genes are TRBV7-8 and TRBJ1-2, with D perhaps matching TRBD1 (5 bases). Germline CDR1 is SGHVS and CDR2 is FQNEAQ. The V and J ends lost 5 bases and 7 bases respectively, with 17 bases between them. The CDR3 is 14 residues long. In DNA, the CDR3 is TGTGCCAGCAGCCTCAGTAGCAGGGATACTGGCTACACCTTC. Translated: CASSLSSRDTGYTF.

The genes are TRBV2 and TRBJ1-3; TRBD1 matches 7 bases. Germline trimming cut 7 bases from V and 0 bases from J; bases unmatched to any gene: 15. Germline V CDR1 and CDR2: SNHLY, FYNNEI. The CDR3 is 18 amino acids. CDR3 region: CASNPTLGQPGSGNTIYF. The DNA of the CDR3 is TGTGCCAGCAACCCAACCTTGGGACAGCCCGGCTCTGGAAACACCATATATTTT. Full variable domain (outside the CDR3, taken from reference TRBV2 and TRBJ1-3): EPEVTQTPSHQVTQMGQEVILRCVPISNHLYFYWYRQILGQKVEFLVSFYNNEISEKSEIFDDQFSVERPDGSNFTLKIRSTKLEDSAMYFCASNPTLGQPGSGNTIYFGEGSWLTVV.

The CDR3 nucleotides read TGCGCCAGCAGCTCTACAGGGGGTAATTCACCCCTCCACTTT. It specifies CASSSTGGNSPLHF. This sequence joins TRBV4-1 and TRBJ1-6; 8 bases are a match to TRBD1. V lost 5 bases to trimming and J lost 6 bases; unmatched junction nucleotides: 3. Germline V CDR1 and CDR2: MGHRA, YSYEKL. The CDR3 is made up of 14 amino acids.

The count of this clone is one. The CDR3 DNA is TGTGCCAGCAGGGGGGGACAGGACAATGAGCAGTTCTTC. This translates into CASRGGQDNEQFF. J is TRBJ2-1 and V is TRBV6-5; TRBD1 matches 8 bases. Germline lookup yields CDR1 MNHEY and CDR2 SVGAGI. Unmatched junction bases numbered 3, after V lost 6 bases and J lost 5 bases. The CDR3 is 13 amino acids.

The rearrangement uses TRBV6-1 and TRBJ1-2, with 7 bases aligning to TRBD1. The germline V gene has CDR1 MNHNS and CDR2 SASEGT. The CDR3 has 16 amino acids. V lost 2 bases and J lost 8; bases outside the gene matches: 14. CDR3 sequence (DNA): TGTGCCAGCAGTGAACCGGAACGGTGGCAGGGGGAAGGCTACACCTTC. It is translated as CASSEPERWQGEGYTF.

This rearrangement joins TRBV5-4 to TRBJ2-7; D possibly corresponds to TRBD2 (5 bases). This CDR3 is built from 16 residues. The V gene's germline CDR1 is SGHNT and CDR2 YYREEE (reference sequence). V was shortened by 1 base and J by 2 bases, with 16 bases between the two germline ends. This CDR3 reads CASSLWLGREAYEQYF. CDR3 sequence (DNA): TGTGCCAGCAGCTTGTGGCTCGGACGGGAAGCCTACGAGCAGTACTTC. Combining the CDR3 with reference TRBV5-4 and TRBJ2-7 gives the whole variable domain ETGVTQSPTHLIKTRGQQVTLRCSSQSGHNTVSWYQQALGQGPQFIFQYYREEENGRGNFPPRFSGLQFPNYSSELNVNALELDDSALYLCASSLWLGREAYEQYFGPGTRLTVT.

Comments on this clone: This sample also contains other DNA sequences that code for the same CDR3. The chain carries TRBV2 and TRBJ1-5; no clear D. This CDR3 is 13 amino acids long. Trimming took off 6 bases at V and 4 bases at J, with 10 bases between the two ends. Germline-derived CDR1 and CDR2 are SNHLY and FYNNEI. CDR3 amino acids: CASRSTGNQPQHF. DNA for the CDR3: TGTGCCAGCAGATCTACGGGGAATCAGCCCCAGCATTTT.

The chain recombines TRBV6-5 with TRBJ2-7, with D tentatively TRBD1 (6 bases). This CDR3 contains 15 residues. V was pared by 2 bases and J by 3 bases, with 14 bases between. Germline V lookup: CDR1 MNHEY, CDR2 SVGAGI. CDR3 nucleotides: TGTGCCAGCAGTTACCGTCAGGGGTCGGGCTACGAGCAGTACGTC. Translating it yields CASSYRQGSGYEQYV.

The V and J genes are TRBV13 and TRBJ2-7, with 7 bases lining up with TRBD1. V shed 6 bases and J 1 base; nucleotides not matched to a gene: 6. The CDR3 is 14 amino acids. The germline gives CDR1 PRHDT, CDR2 FYEKMQ (reference sequence). The CDR3 DNA reads TGTGCCAGCAGTAGGGGGCGCAAGTCCTACGAGCAGTACTTC. Its translation: CASSRGRKSYEQYF.